The T cell receptor (beta chain) described here comes from a study of blood T cells in healthy people across ages. Study results and limitations: Older individuals had lower TCR beta diversity per million T cells (the decline was roughly linear). The study found more naive CD4+ cells and higher diversity in long-lived than aged donors. The lack of PBMC sorting stopped any conclusive naive versus antigen-experienced comparison.

A J-beta primer mix and a sample-barcoded 5' primer were used in a second PCR of roughly 6 to 11 cycles. MiXCR, applied by TCRdb to the 5' RACE reads, yields one record per CDR3 protein. The data contain 920,000 or so distinct CDR3 sequences, more than 40% of them singletons. Isolation yielded PBMCs, at least 6.5 million per sample, in every case. Of note for this clonotype: No antigen is known for it.

The CDR3 extends over 16 amino acids. V was shortened by 3 bases and J by 2 bases, with 14 bases between the two germline ends. Sequenced sample: blood. This clonotype was sampled from a woman in her sixties in good health. The V and J genes are TRBV12-3 or TRBV12-4 and TRBJ2-1; D assignment may be TRBD1 or TRBD2 (5 bases each). The CDR3 is CASSLGDSLAYNEQFF. The CDR3 coding sequence is TGTGCCAGCAGTTTGGGAGACAGCCTAGCCTACAATGAGCAGTTCTTC.